The sequence of this T cell receptor beta chain was determined in a study of control samples from healthy donors and cancer patients. J gave up 4 bases and V 1 base, and 9 bases lay outside the gene matches. This CDR3 is built from 16 residues. CDR1 SGHAT and CDR2 FQNNGV come from the germline V gene. Only in-frame clones appear in the TCRdb table, and some are missing; sequencing was by immunoSEQ multiplex PCR. The profile shows some 71,000 clones, over 85% of them singletons. Sequencing was done on a sample of PBMCs. The clonotype comes from a man in his sixties with lung cancer. V gene TRBV11-2 combines with J gene TRBJ2-7; 8 bases match TRBD1. CDR3 protein: CASSLVFGQGAYEQYF. In nucleotides, the CDR3 is TGTGCCAGCAGCTTAGTATTCGGGCAGGGGGCGTACGAGCAGTACTTC.